The 20 T cell receptor beta chains in this list originate from one sample, sequenced in a study of blood T cell repertoires in COVID-19. Profiling relied on immunoSEQ multiplex PCR, and the TCRdb table lists in-frame clones only, not all of them. Of approximately 360,000 clones listed, 90% are singletons. The specimen sequenced was peripheral blood. These receptors all stem from a man aged 18-30 years with active or convalescent COVID-19.

V usage is TRBV20-1 and J usage is TRBJ1-1; the D gene is possibly TRBD1 (5 bases). This CDR3 contains 16 residues. The germline CDR1 and CDR2 sequences are DFQATT and SNEGSKA (reference sequence). V was trimmed by 3 bases and J by 4 bases, leaving 21 bases between them. This CDR3 is CSASRQGRTRSTEAFF. In DNA, the CDR3 is TGCAGTGCTAGTCGGCAGGGAAGGACAAGGAGCACTGAAGCTTTCTTT.

The chain couples TRBV7-8 to TRBJ2-1; 10 positions agree with TRBD2. The J segment lost 4 bases and the V segment lost 6 bases, leaving 9 bases of the junction unmatched. Germline V gene lookup returns CDR1 SGHVS and CDR2 FQNEAQ. The CDR3 sequence is 16 residues long. The CDR3 sequence is CASRYGWTSGYNEQFF. As DNA, the CDR3 is TGTGCCAGCAGATACGGATGGACTAGCGGATACAATGAGCAGTTCTTC. The whole variable domain, filled in from reference TRBV7-8 and TRBJ2-1, reads GAGVSQSPRYKVAKRGQDVALRCDPISGHVSLFWYQQALGQGPEFLTYFQNEAQLDKSGLPSDRFFAERPEGSVSTLKIQRTQQEDSAVYLCASRYGWTSGYNEQFFGPGTRLTVL.

V is TRBV7-2 and J is TRBJ2-3; 14 nucleotides match TRBD2. The CDR3 runs to 16 residues. The trim removed 5 bases at V and 8 bases at J, leaving 9 bases unmatched. Germline V gene data show CDR1 as SGHTA and CDR2 as FQGNSA. CDR3 loop: CASSPTSGGARGTQYF. The CDR3, as DNA: TGTGCCAGCAGCCCGACTAGCGGGGGGGCTAGGGGTACGCAGTATTTT.

This clone was seen once. The chain uses TRBV4-2 and TRBJ2-4; TRBD1 matches 7 bases. J lost 16 bases, V lost 0 bases, and 15 bases had no gene match. Per germline, CDR1 LGHNA and CDR2 YNFKEQ. The CDR3 consists of 15 residues. CDR3 bases: TGTGCCAGCAGCCAAGACCCCTCCGGGACAGCCTCGAGATACTTC. Its translation: CASSQDPSGTASRYF.

The chain joins TRBV5-5 to TRBJ2-7; 7 bases are shared with TRBD1. The CDR3 has 15 amino acids. CDR1 and CDR2 (germline): SGHKS, YYEKEE (reference sequence). The junction had 6 bases not matched to a gene; V was cut back by 0 bases and J by 3 bases. CDR3 sequence: CASSLAGTEFYEQYF. The CDR3 DNA reads TGTGCCAGCAGCTTGGCCGGGACAGAGTTCTACGAGCAGTACTTC.

The chain joins TRBV7-3 to TRBJ2-3; 8 nucleotides agree with TRBD2. J was trimmed by 3 bases and V by 5 bases; bases with no gene match: 10. Germline V gene sequence: CDR1 SGHTA, CDR2 FQGTGA. CDR3 size: 16 residues. CDR3 sequence (DNA): TGTGCCAGCAGCCCCACGCAGCGGGAGCGAACAGATACGCAGTATTTT. It translates to CASSPTQRERTDTQYF.

The V gene is TRBV10-3, the J gene TRBJ1-4; perhaps TRBD1 as D (5 bases). Trimming shortened V by 9 bases and J by 9 bases, and 20 bases separated the two germline ends. This CDR3 has 14 amino acids. CDR1 and CDR2 from the germline V gene are ENHRY and SYGVKD. Here the CDR3 reads CAISRDWADQKLFF. The CDR3 DNA sequence: TGTGCCATTAGCCGGGACTGGGCGGATCAAAAACTGTTTTTT.

The CDR3 is CAISDPRATGELFF. The CDR3 DNA reads as TGTGCCATCAGTGACCCGAGAGCGACCGGGGAGCTGTTTTTT. The chain uses TRBV10-3 and TRBJ2-2; D is uncertain. Germline lookup yields CDR1 ENHRY and CDR2 SYGVKD. The V end lost 3 bases, the J end lost 5 bases, and 10 bases lay between the germline ends. The CDR3 extends over 14 amino acids.

The gene calls are TRBV2 and TRBJ2-1, with D perhaps matching TRBD2 (5 bases). This CDR3 spans 15 amino acids. The germline gives CDR1 SNHLY, CDR2 FYNNEI. Trimming stripped 4 bases from V and 4 bases from J, with 14 bases between. The CDR3 nucleotides read TGTGCCAGCAGTGGGGAGAGCGGACCTTACAATGAGCAGTTCTTC. Translating it yields CASSGESGPYNEQFF.

V and J are TRBV29-1 and TRBJ1-2; 8 positions agree with TRBD1. The V segment lost 7 bases and the J segment 4 bases; nucleotides outside the gene matches: 17. CDR3 length: 16 amino acids. Germline values: CDR1 SQVTM, CDR2 ANQGSEA. This CDR3 is CSAPDREGDYSYGYTF. The CDR3 DNA follows: TGCAGCGCCCCGGACAGGGAGGGGGACTATAGCTATGGCTACACCTTC.

This clone has more than one count but fewer than ten. The V gene is TRBV6-4, the J gene TRBJ1-5; no clear D. Germline V gives CDR1 MRHNA, CDR2 SNTAGT. The CDR3 sequence is 15 residues long. The V end was cut by 6 bases, the J end by 3 bases, with 15 bases between. The CDR3: CASRIHGESNQPQHF. The CDR3 DNA sequence: TGTGCCAGCAGAATTCACGGAGAGTCCAATCAGCCCCAGCATTTT.

The chain has TRBV15 and TRBJ1-6; the D gene is possibly TRBD1 (5 bases). This CDR3 is 14 amino acids long. V was shortened by 5 bases and J by 6 bases, with 11 bases between the two germline ends. Germline-derived CDR1 and CDR2 are LNHNV and YYDKDF (reference sequence). The CDR3 bases are TGTGCCACCAGCCCCCGACAGCTTAATTCACCCCTCCACTTT. It codes for CATSPRQLNSPLHF.

The chain uses TRBV19 and TRBJ1-5; 8 bases agree with TRBD1. Trimming took 6 bases from V and 11 from J; bases not matched to a gene: 12. CDR1 LNHDA and CDR2 SQIVND come from the germline V gene (reference sequence). This CDR3 has 14 amino acids. Here the CDR3 reads CASSKQGVIAAQHF. The CDR3 coding sequence is TGTGCCAGTAGCAAACAGGGGGTAATTGCGGCCCAGCATTTT.

This clone was seen just once. This rearrangement joins TRBV18 to TRBJ1-5, with D tentatively TRBD1 (6 bases). Trimming shortened V by 2 bases and J by 1 base, and 12 bases separated the two germline ends. The CDR3 covers 16 residues. Germline assignment: CDR1 KGHSH and CDR2 LQKENI. The chain's CDR3 is CASSPSGTPSNQPQHF. As DNA, the CDR3 is TGTGCCAGCTCACCAAGCGGGACACCCAGCAATCAGCCCCAGCATTTT.

The chain joins TRBV7-6 to TRBJ2-1, with D tentatively TRBD2 (6 bases). CDR1 and CDR2 from the germline V gene are SGHVS and FNYEAQ. This CDR3 spans 15 amino acids. V was trimmed by 1 base and J by 4 bases, leaving 11 bases between them. CDR3 protein: CASSLDRGLYNEQFF. The CDR3 bases are TGTGCCAGCAGCTTAGATCGGGGGTTATACAATGAGCAGTTCTTC.

This clone has just one count. The gene calls are TRBV11-2 and TRBJ2-7; D remains ambiguous. V was cut by 7 bases and J by 3 bases, with 19 bases left in between. This CDR3 has 15 residues. Germline V gene sequence: CDR1 SGHAT, CDR2 FQNNGV. CDR3 in DNA: TGTGCCAGCAACCCCTACCGGGTCTATAACTACGAGCAGTACTTC. Residues: CASNPYRVYNYEQYF. Supplemented by reference TRBV11-2 and TRBJ2-7, the full variable domain reads EAGVAQSPRYKIIEKRQSVAFWCNPISGHATLYWYQQILGQGPKLLIQFQNNGVVDDSQLPKDRFSAERLKGVDSTLKIQPAKLEDSAVYLCASNPYRVYNYEQYFGPGTRLTVT.

V usage is TRBV18 and J usage is TRBJ1-1, with D uncertain. The ends were cut back, 0 bases at V and 5 bases at J, with 10 bases in the middle. Germline values: CDR1 KGHSH, CDR2 LQKENI. The CDR3 covers 14 residues. Written as DNA, the CDR3 is TGTGCCAGCTCACCACCGCGGGAGGCGACTGAAGCTTTCTTT. Encoded protein: CASSPPREATEAFF.

CDR3 sequence (DNA): TGTGCCAGTAGTATAGGGGGCACAGGGGGCTTGTTGGAGACCCAGTACTTC. Protein: CASSIGGTGGLLETQYF. The chain employs TRBV19 and TRBJ2-5; TRBD1 matches 9 bases. V was clipped by 1 base and J by 5 bases; unmatched bases: 11. The CDR3 spans 17 residues. Germline assignment: CDR1 LNHDA and CDR2 SQIVND (reference sequence).

V is TRBV28 and J is TRBJ2-1; 9 bases align to TRBD1. This CDR3 contains 15 residues. With 5 bases clipped from V and 9 bases from J, the junction kept 11 bases outside the gene matches. Germline lookup yields CDR1 MDHEN and CDR2 SYDVKM. The DNA for the CDR3 is TGTGCCAGCAGTCTCCGGGACAGGGACGTGCGTGAGCAGTTCTTC. The encoded protein is CASSLRDRDVREQFF.

This clone was found once. The V and J genes are TRBV5-1 and TRBJ2-1; 8 bases are shared with TRBD2. The CDR3 has 14 residues. Germline V gene lookup returns CDR1 SGHRS and CDR2 YFSETQ. V shed 3 bases, J shed 6 bases, and the junction held 5 bases outside the gene matches. The DNA for the CDR3 is TGCGCCAGCAGCTCGGGACTAGTAATCAATGAGCAGTTCTTC. It encodes CASSSGLVINEQFF.